This T cell receptor (beta chain) was identified during a study of shared clonotypes between healthy human individuals. Study as a whole: Researchers drew samples from two women and a few men aged 18 to 49. Whole-study results and caveats: In the sorted subsets, rarefaction showed sequencing was incomplete despite large depth.

Researchers divided each subset's genomic DNA evenly across several immunoSEQ plates. The data were produced by immunoSEQ multiplex PCR, yet TCRdb's version contains in-frame clones alone and is incomplete. The sample has about 2.3 million clones; 85% to 95% are singletons. To note about this clone: No antigen is known for it.

Trimming pared 1 base from V and 3 bases from J, leaving 10 bases between. Germline loops: CDR1 SEHNR, CDR2 FQNEAQ (reference sequence). There are 14 residues in the CDR3. This rearrangement joins TRBV7-9 to TRBJ2-7; tentatively, D is TRBD2 (6 bases). The source of this sequence is a man aged 18-30 years in good health. Some clones in this sample may be carry-over from other donors' samples. Sequencing was performed on naive CD4+ T cells from PBMCs. As for subset: CD45RA+ positively selected. CDR3 protein: CASSLEGLRYEQYF. CDR3 coding DNA: TGTGCCAGCAGCTTAGAGGGACTTCGCTACGAGCAGTACTTC.